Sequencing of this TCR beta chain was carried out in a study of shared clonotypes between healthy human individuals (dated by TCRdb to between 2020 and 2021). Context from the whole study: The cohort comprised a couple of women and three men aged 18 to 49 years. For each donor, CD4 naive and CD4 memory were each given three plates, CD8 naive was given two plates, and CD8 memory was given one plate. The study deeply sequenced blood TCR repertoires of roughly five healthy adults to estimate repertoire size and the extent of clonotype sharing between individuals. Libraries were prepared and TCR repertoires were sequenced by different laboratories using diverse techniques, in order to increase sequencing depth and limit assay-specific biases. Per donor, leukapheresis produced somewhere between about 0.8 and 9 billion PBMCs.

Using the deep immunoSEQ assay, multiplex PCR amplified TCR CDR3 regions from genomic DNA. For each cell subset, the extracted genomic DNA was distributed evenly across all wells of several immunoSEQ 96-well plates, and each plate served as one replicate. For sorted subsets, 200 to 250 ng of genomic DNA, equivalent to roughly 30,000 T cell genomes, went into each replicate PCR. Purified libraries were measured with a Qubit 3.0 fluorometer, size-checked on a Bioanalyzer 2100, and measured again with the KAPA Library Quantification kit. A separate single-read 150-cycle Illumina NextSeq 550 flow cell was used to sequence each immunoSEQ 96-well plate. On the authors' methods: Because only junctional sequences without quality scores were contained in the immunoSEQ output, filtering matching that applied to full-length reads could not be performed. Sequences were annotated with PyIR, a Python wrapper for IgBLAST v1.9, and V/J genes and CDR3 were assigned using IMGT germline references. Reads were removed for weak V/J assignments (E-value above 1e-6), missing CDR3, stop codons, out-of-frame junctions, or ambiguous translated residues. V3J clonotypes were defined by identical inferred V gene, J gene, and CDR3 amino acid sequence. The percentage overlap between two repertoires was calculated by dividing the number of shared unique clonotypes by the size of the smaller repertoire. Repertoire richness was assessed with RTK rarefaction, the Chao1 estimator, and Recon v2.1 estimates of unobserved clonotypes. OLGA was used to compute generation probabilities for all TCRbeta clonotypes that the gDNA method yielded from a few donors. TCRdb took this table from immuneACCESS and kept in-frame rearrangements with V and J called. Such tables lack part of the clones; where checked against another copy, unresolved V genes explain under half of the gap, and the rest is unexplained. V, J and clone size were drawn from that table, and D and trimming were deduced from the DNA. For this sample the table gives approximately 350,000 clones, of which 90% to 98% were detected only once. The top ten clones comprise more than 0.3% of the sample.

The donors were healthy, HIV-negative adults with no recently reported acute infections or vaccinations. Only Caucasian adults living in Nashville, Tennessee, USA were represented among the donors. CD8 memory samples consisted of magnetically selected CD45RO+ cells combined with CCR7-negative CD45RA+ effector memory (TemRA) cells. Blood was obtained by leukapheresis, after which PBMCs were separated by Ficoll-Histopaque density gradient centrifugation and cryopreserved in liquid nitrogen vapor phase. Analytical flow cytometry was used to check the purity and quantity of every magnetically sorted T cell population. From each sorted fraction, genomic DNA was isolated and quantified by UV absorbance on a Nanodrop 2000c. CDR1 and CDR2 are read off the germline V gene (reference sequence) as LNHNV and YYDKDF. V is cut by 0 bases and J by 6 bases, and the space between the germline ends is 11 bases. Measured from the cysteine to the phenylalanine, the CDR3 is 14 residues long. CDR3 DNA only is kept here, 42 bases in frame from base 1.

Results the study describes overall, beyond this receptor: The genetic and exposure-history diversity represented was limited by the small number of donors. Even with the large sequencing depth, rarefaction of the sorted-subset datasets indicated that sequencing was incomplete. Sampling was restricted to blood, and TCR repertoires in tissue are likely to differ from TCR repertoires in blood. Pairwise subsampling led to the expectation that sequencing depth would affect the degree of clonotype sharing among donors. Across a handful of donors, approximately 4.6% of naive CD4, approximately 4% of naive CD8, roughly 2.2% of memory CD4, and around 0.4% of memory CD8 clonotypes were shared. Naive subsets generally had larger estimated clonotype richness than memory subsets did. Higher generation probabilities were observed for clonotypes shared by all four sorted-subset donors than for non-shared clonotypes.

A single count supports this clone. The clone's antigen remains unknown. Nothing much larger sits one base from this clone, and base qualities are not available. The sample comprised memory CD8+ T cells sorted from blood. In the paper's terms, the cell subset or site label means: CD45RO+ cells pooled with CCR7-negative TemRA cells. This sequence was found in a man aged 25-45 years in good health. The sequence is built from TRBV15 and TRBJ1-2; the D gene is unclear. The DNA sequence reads TGTGCCACCAGCAGAGATCCGGGATTCGATGGCTACACCTTC. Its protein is CATSRDPGFDGYTF.